This T cell receptor (beta chain) was obtained from a study of blood T cell repertoires in COVID-19. The method was immunoSEQ multiplex PCR; TCRdb's version includes in-frame clones alone and lacks a portion of them. The table shows approximately 88,000 clones, with over 70% occurring only once. The V and J ends lost 3 bases and 5 bases, in that order; junction bases with no gene match: 2. The V gene's germline CDR1 is MNHNS and CDR2 SASEGT. The CDR3 spans 13 residues. This clonotype was obtained from a man aged 50 or older who had recovered from COVID-19. V usage is TRBV6-1 and J usage is TRBJ2-3; 7 nucleotides line up with TRBD2. Sequencing used peripheral blood. The CDR3 DNA is TGTGCCAGCAGTGACCGGGGGGTAGATACGCAGTATTTT. Its translation is CASSDRGVDTQYF.